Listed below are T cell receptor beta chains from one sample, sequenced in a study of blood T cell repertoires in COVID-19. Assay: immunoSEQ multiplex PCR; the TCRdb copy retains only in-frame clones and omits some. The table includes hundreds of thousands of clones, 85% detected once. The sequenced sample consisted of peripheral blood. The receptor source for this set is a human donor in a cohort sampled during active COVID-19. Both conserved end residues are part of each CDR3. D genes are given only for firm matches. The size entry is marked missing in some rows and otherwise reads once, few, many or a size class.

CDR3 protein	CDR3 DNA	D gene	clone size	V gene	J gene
CASSSGPSGTAYNEQFF	TGTGCCAGCAGTTCGGGCCCTAGCGGGACAGCGTACAATGAGCAGTTCTTC	TRBD2	NA	TRBV28	TRBJ2-1
CASSTLQGDSEKLFF	TGTGCCAGCAGTACACTACAGGGGGATAGTGAAAAACTGTTTTTT	TRBD1	NA	TRBV6-5	TRBJ1-4
CASRNSGRLNTGELFF	TGCGCCAGCAGGAATAGCGGGAGGTTGAACACCGGGGAGCTGTTTTTT	TRBD2	NA	TRBV5-1	TRBJ2-2
CASSPRVQGSSYEQYF	TGTGCCAGCAGTCCAAGAGTACAGGGTTCGTCCTACGAGCAGTACTTC	NA	once	TRBV3-1/TRBV3-2	TRBJ2-7
CASSLVWGQVNSPLHF	TGTGCCAGCAGCTTAGTATGGGGACAAGTTAATTCACCCCTCCACTTT	NA	once	TRBV11-2	TRBJ1-6
CASNGYTGANEQFF	TGTGCCAGCAATGGATATACGGGAGCGAATGAGCAGTTCTTC	NA	NA	TRBV6-5	TRBJ2-1
CATSWGTGADTQYF	TGTGCCACCAGCTGGGGAACGGGGGCAGATACGCAGTATTTT	NA	NA	TRBV15	TRBJ2-3
CASSGGLAEITGELFF	TGTGCCAGCAGCGGAGGACTAGCGGAGATCACCGGGGAGCTGTTTTTT	TRBD2	NA	TRBV5-8	TRBJ2-2
CASSLGASGDTDTQYF	TGCGCCAGCAGCTTGGGGGCTAGCGGAGACACAGATACGCAGTATTTT	TRBD2	NA	TRBV5-1	TRBJ2-3
CASTALSRGNEQFF	TGTGCCAGCACCGCGCTTAGTAGGGGCAATGAGCAGTTCTTC	NA	NA	TRBV11-2	TRBJ2-1
CASSLLGQGASAFF	TGTGCCAGCAGCTTATTAGGACAGGGGGCAAGTGCTTTCTTT	TRBD1	NA	TRBV7-2	TRBJ1-1
CASSRDSIEDYGYTF	TGCGCCAGCAGCCGGGACAGCATAGAAGACTATGGCTACACCTTC	TRBD1	NA	TRBV5-1	TRBJ1-2
CASSTPGEQYF	TGTGCCAGCAGTACCCCCGGCGAGCAGTACTTC	NA	NA	TRBV6-5	TRBJ2-7
CASSQGATGGNQPQHF	TGTGCCAGCAGCCAAGGGGCGACGGGGGGCAATCAGCCCCAGCATTTT	NA	once	TRBV4-2	TRBJ1-5